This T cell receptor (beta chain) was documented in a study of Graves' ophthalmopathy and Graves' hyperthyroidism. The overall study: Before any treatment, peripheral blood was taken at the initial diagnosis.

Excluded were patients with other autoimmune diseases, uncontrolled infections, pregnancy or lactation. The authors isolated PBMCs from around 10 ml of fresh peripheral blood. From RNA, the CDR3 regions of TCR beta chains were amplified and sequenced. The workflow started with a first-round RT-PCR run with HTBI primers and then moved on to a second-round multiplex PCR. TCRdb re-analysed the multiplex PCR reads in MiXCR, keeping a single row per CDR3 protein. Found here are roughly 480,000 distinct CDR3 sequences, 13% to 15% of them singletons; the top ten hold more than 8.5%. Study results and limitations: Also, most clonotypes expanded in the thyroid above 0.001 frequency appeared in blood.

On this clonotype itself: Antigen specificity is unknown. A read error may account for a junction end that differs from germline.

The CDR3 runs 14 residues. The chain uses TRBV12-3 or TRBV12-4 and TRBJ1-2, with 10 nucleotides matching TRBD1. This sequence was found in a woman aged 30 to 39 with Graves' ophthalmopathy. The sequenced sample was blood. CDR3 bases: TGTGTCAGCAGTTACGGACAGGGGGTCTATGGCTACACCTTC. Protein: CVSSYGQGVYGYTF.